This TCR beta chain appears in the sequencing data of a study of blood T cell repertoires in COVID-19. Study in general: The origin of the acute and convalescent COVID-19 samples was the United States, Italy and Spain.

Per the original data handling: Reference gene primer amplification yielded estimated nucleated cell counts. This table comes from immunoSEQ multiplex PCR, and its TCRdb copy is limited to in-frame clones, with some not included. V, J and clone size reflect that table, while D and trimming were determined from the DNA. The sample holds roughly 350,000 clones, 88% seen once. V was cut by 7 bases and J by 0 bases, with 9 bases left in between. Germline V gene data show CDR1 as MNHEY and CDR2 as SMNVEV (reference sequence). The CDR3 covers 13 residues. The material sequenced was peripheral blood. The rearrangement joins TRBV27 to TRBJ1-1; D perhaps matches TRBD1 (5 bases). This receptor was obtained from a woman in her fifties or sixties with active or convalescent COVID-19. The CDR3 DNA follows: TGTGCCAGCAACGCAGGGATGAACACTGAAGCTTTCTTT. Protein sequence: CASNAGMNTEAFF.